Shown below are 24 T cell receptor beta chains from a single sample sequenced in a study of T cell changes during pregnancy in multiple sclerosis. Sequenced by immunoSEQ multiplex PCR; TCRdb stores in-frame clones only, minus some. The sample shows about 17,000 clones, approximately 81% of them seen only once. The starting material was CD8+ T cells from peripheral blood mononuclear cells, obtained in the third trimester of pregnancy. These receptor sequences come from a female donor in good health, enrolled as a control in a pregnancy study.

This chain connects TRBV7-9 to TRBJ2-2; D gene ambiguous. Trimming stripped 3 bases from V and 5 bases from J, with 10 bases between. The CDR3 covers 14 residues. In germline, CDR1 is SEHNR, CDR2 FQNEAQ (reference sequence). DNA of the CDR3: TGTGCCAGCAGCTTGTCGTTGGAGACCGGGGAGCTGTTTTTT. Translation: CASSLSLETGELFF.

This rearrangement joins TRBV7-6 to TRBJ2-3, with TRBD2 matching over 7 bases. Losses at the gene ends were 5 bases for V and 4 bases for J; bases not matched to a gene: 9. Germline V gene data show CDR1 as SGHVS and CDR2 as FNYEAQ. This CDR3 has 15 amino acids. The CDR3 DNA sequence: TGTGCCAGCAGCACTCCTCTAGCGGCGCCAGATACGCAGTATTTT. It translates to CASSTPLAAPDTQYF.

This rearrangement joins TRBV6-1 to TRBJ2-5; D not resolved. V gave up 10 bases and J gave up 5 bases, with 8 bases separating them. The CDR3 is 10 residues long. Looked up from germline, CDR1 is MNHNS and CDR2 is SASEGT. The CDR3 DNA reads as TGTGCCATCGACGGGGAGACCCAGTACTTC. Protein sequence: CAIDGETQYF.

The chain combines TRBV11-3 with TRBJ1-1; D call uncertain. This CDR3 spans 14 amino acids. V was cut by 5 bases and J by 7 bases, with 17 bases left in between. Per the germline V gene, CDR1 is SGHNT and CDR2 is YENEEA. CDR3 amino acids: CASSESSGFGEAFF. CDR3 nucleotides: TGTGCCAGCAGCGAATCCTCCGGGTTTGGTGAAGCTTTCTTT.

The chain uses TRBV10-3 and TRBJ2-1; D gene ambiguous. The CDR3 is 14 residues long. V lost 0 bases, J lost 8 bases, and 11 bases lay in between. The germline gives CDR1 ENHRY, CDR2 SYGVKD. The CDR3, as DNA: TGTGCCATCAGTGAGTCCAACGACTTAGATGAGCAGTTCTTC. Translated, it gives CAISESNDLDEQFF.

A single count supports this clone. The chain couples TRBV9 to TRBJ1-2; 10 bases are shared with TRBD1. CDR1 and CDR2 (germline): SGDLS, YYNGEE. V shed 3 bases, J shed 0 bases, and the junction held 8 bases outside the gene matches. The CDR3 loop spans 17 amino acids. The DNA for the CDR3 is TGTGCCAGCAGCGCCGGGACAGGGGTGGAGGCTAACTATGGCTACACCTTC. Its translation: CASSAGTGVEANYGYTF.

The chain has TRBV4-3 and TRBJ2-3; the D gene is possibly TRBD2 (6 bases). This CDR3 has 13 residues. The ends were cut back, 3 bases at V and 8 bases at J, with 12 bases in the middle. Germline V CDR1 and CDR2: LGHNA, YSLEER. CDR3 region: CASSHALRGTQYF. The CDR3 region has the DNA TGCGCCAGCAGCCATGCCTTGCGGGGTACGCAGTATTTT.

This clone qualifies as medium-sized. This chain connects TRBV27 to TRBJ2-5; 11 bases align to TRBD1. The V gene's germline CDR1 is MNHEY and CDR2 SMNVEV (reference sequence). The CDR3 length is 15 residues. The ends lost 3 bases at V and 1 base at J; junction bases unmatched: 1. The CDR3 coding sequence is TGTGCCAGCAGTTTGGGGACAGGGGGCCAAGAGACCCAGTACTTC. Encoded protein: CASSLGTGGQETQYF.

The chain joins TRBV27 to TRBJ2-2; TRBD1 aligns across 7 bases. Germline CDR1 and CDR2: MNHEY and SMNVEV (reference sequence). Losses at the gene ends were 3 bases for V and 4 bases for J; bases not matched to a gene: 8. CDR3 length equals 16 residues. The CDR3 DNA follows: TGTGCCAGCAGTTTGGGGGACAGAGAGTTCACCGGGGAGCTGTTTTTT. Translating it yields CASSLGDREFTGELFF.

The chain has TRBV14 and TRBJ2-3; 11 positions match TRBD2. With V trimmed by 2 bases and J by 4 bases, 2 bases remained unmatched. This CDR3 spans 15 amino acids. Germline values: CDR1 SGHDN, CDR2 FVKESK. CDR3 residues: CASSQTSGGADTQYF. DNA of the CDR3: TGTGCCAGCAGCCAAACTAGCGGGGGTGCAGATACGCAGTATTTT.

The chain employs TRBV6-4 and TRBJ1-1; D gene unclear. Germline-derived CDR1 and CDR2 are MRHNA and SNTAGT. Trimming cost V 6 bases and J 0 bases, with 8 bases left between them. CDR3 size: 13 residues. DNA of the CDR3: TGTGCCAGCAGGGGCCAGGTGAACACTGAAGCTTTCTTT. As protein: CASRGQVNTEAFF.

The rearrangement uses TRBV6-5 and TRBJ2-1, with D perhaps matching TRBD2 (7 bases). This CDR3 spans 15 amino acids. Trimming pared 5 bases from V and 4 bases from J, leaving 15 bases between. Germline V gene data show CDR1 as MNHEY and CDR2 as SVGAGI. The DNA of the CDR3 is TGTGCCAGCAGTCCCACGGGGGGCTCTTACAATGAGCAGTTCTTC. Its translation is CASSPTGGSYNEQFF.

This chain connects TRBV4-1 to TRBJ1-1; D is unresolved. Germline V gene data show CDR1 as MGHRA and CDR2 as YSYEKL. V dropped 1 base and J dropped 0 bases, with 9 bases sitting between them. The CDR3 is 15 residues long. CDR3 protein: CASSQGNSMNTEAFF. The CDR3 DNA reads TGCGCCAGCAGCCAAGGGAACAGCATGAACACTGAAGCTTTCTTT.

The chain links TRBV7-6 to TRBJ1-1; D remains ambiguous. The CDR3 is made up of 17 amino acids. Trimming took off 1 base at V and 0 bases at J, with 15 bases between the two ends. Germline CDR1 SGHVS, CDR2 FNYEAQ. This chain's CDR3 is CASSLEPPDYLNTEAFF. CDR3 bases: TGTGCCAGCAGCTTAGAACCCCCGGACTACTTGAACACTGAAGCTTTCTTT. The whole variable domain, filled in from reference TRBV7-6 and TRBJ1-1, reads GAGVSQSPRYKVTKRGQDVALRCDPISGHVSLYWYRQALGQGPEFLTYFNYEAQQDKSGLPNDRFSAERPEGSISTLTIQRTEQRDSAMYRCASSLEPPDYLNTEAFFGQGTRLTVV.

This sequence joins TRBV9 and TRBJ1-1; 7 nucleotides match TRBD1. V shed 0 bases, J shed 3 bases, and the junction held 5 bases outside the gene matches. The CDR3 contains 15 residues. Germline assignment: CDR1 SGDLS and CDR2 YYNGEE. CDR3 residues: CASSVVRGQHTEAFF. In DNA, the CDR3 is TGTGCCAGCAGCGTAGTGAGGGGGCAGCACACTGAAGCTTTCTTT.

J is TRBJ2-7 and V is TRBV4-1; TRBD2 might be the D (7 bases). V was pared by 0 bases and J by 7 bases, with 13 bases between. Germline loops: CDR1 MGHRA, CDR2 YSYEKL. The CDR3 spans 14 residues. The CDR3 region is CASSQEGGPWEQYF. The CDR3, as DNA: TGCGCCAGCAGCCAAGAGGGGGGGCCATGGGAGCAGTACTTC.

The rearrangement links TRBV29-1 to TRBJ2-2; tentatively, D is TRBD2 (6 bases). Germline values: CDR1 SQVTM, CDR2 ANQGSEA. V was shortened by 6 bases and J by 1 base, with 9 bases between the two germline ends. This CDR3 comprises 13 residues. The CDR3 region is CSVFSGNTGELFF. The CDR3 bases are TGCAGCGTCTTTAGCGGGAACACCGGGGAGCTGTTTTTT.

This clone was recorded a few times. The V gene is TRBV9, the J gene TRBJ2-3; D unresolved. The V gene's germline CDR1 is SGDLS and CDR2 YYNGEE. Between the trimmed V and J ends, which lost 0 bases and 0 bases, there was a span of 8 bases. This CDR3 has 15 residues. In DNA form, the CDR3 reads TGTGCCAGCAGCGTAGGGGCAGATAGCACAGATACGCAGTATTTT. This translates into CASSVGADSTDTQYF.

The CDR3, as DNA: TGTGCCAGCAGTTACGCTAGGTCTACCTATGGCTACACCTTC. Its translation is CASSYARSTYGYTF. The V call is TRBV6-5, the J call TRBJ1-2, with no clear D. The CDR3 has 14 amino acids. Germline V CDR1 and CDR2: MNHEY, SVGAGI. Deletions cut 2 bases from V and 4 bases from J, with 11 bases between.

This clone turned up a few times. This chain uses TRBV20-1 with TRBJ1-1; 10 nucleotides agree with TRBD1. Germline CDR1 and CDR2: DFQATT and SNEGSKA (reference sequence). V was clipped by 5 bases and J by 11 bases; unmatched bases: 5. The CDR3 loop spans 11 amino acids. This CDR3 reads CSAGTGVWAFF. CDR3 bases: TGCAGTGCTGGGACAGGGGTATGGGCTTTCTTT.

The V gene is TRBV27, the J gene TRBJ1-4, with 7 nucleotides matching TRBD1. With 5 bases clipped from V and 8 bases from J, the junction kept 8 bases outside the gene matches. The CDR3 has 14 amino acids. CDR1 is MNHEY, CDR2 SMNVEV, per germline (reference sequence). The CDR3 sequence is CASSRGQEKEKLFF. DNA of the CDR3: TGTGCCAGCAGTCGCGGACAGGAGAAAGAAAAACTGTTTTTT.

This clone was found once. The chain uses TRBV7-9 and TRBJ2-5; 8 positions match TRBD2. Matching the DNA end better, TRBJ2-7 makes the J call doubtful. CDR1 and CDR2 from the germline V gene are SEHNR and FQNEAQ (reference sequence). The CDR3 extends over 14 amino acids. CDR3 DNA: TGTGCCAGCAGCCACCCGGGACTAGCCTACGAGCAGTACTTC. It codes for CASSHPGLAYEQYF.

This clone is medium-sized (0.01 to 0.1%) within its sample. The V call is TRBV18, the J call TRBJ1-1; 9 nucleotides line up with TRBD1. Germline values: CDR1 KGHSH, CDR2 LQKENI. The CDR3 is 13 amino acids. The V segment lost 10 bases and the J segment 5 bases; nucleotides outside the gene matches: 8. As DNA, the CDR3 is TGTGCCACCACCGGGACAGGGTTTACTGAAGCTTTCTTT. Its protein product is CATTGTGFTEAFF.

The chain recombines TRBV7-8 with TRBJ2-7, with 7 bases identical to TRBD2. The V gene's germline CDR1 is SGHVS and CDR2 FQNEAQ. CDR3 length: 14 residues. The trim removed 4 bases at V and 2 bases at J, leaving 5 bases unmatched. Here the CDR3 reads CASSSTGTTYEQYF. CDR3 coding DNA: TGTGCCAGCAGCTCTACCGGGACTACCTACGAGCAGTACTTC.